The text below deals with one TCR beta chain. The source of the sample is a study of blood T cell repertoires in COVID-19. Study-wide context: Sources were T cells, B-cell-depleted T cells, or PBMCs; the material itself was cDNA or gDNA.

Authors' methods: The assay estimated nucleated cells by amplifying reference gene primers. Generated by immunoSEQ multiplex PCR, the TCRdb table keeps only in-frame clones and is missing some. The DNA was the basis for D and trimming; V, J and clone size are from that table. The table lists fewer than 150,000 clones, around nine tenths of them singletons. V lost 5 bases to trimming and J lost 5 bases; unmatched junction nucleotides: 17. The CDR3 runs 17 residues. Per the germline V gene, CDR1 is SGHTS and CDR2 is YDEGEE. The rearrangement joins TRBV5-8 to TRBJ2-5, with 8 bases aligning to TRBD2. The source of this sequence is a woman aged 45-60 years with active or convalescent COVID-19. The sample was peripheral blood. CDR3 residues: CASSQRIYGRAWETQYF. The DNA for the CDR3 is TGTGCCAGCAGTCAACGAATATACGGGAGGGCCTGGGAGACCCAGTACTTC.